This TCR beta chain was identified in a study of cytomegalovirus exposure and HLA in healthy donors. General study points: The study recorded about 160 TCR beta chains that were cytomegalovirus-associated. One variant, a missense change in DCLRE1C, was linked in a later analysis to TCR beta V- and J-gene trimming.

The CDR3 sequence is 15 residues long. The germline V gene has CDR1 SGHTA and CDR2 FQGTGA. The germline V and J ends were trimmed by 2 bases and 7 bases, with 18 bases remaining between them. As concerns this clone: Its antigen is unidentified.

Vbeta (60) and Jbeta (13) primers were used in the PCR. TCRdb's table, derived via immunoSEQ multiplex PCR, lists solely in-frame clones and lacks some. Among about 180,000 clones listed, around 80% were seen once. Sequencing was performed on PBMCs. This receptor was obtained from a woman aged 30 to 39 in good health and CMV-seronegative. J is TRBJ2-7 and V is TRBV7-3, with D possibly TRBD2 on 6 matching bases. The CDR3 here is CASSLYGGTLSEQYF. CDR3 sequence (DNA): TGTGCCAGCAGCTTATATGGGGGGACCCTATCGGAGCAGTACTTC.